The rows below give T cell receptor beta chains drawn from one sample of a study of shared clonotypes between healthy human individuals. Profiling relied on immunoSEQ multiplex PCR, and the TCRdb table lists in-frame clones only, not all of them. The sample has about 770,000 clones; just under 75% are singletons. The sample consisted of memory CD4+ T cells sorted from blood. The receptors shown here come from a woman aged 25 to 45 in good health. Both conserved end residues are part of each CDR3. D genes are given only for firm matches. Rows give clone size only sometimes, using once, few, many, or a class for an expanded clone.

V gene	D gene	J gene	clone size	CDR3 protein	CDR3 DNA
TRBV20-1	-	TRBJ1-2	few	CSVDLNYGYTF	TGCAGCGTGGACCTGAACTATGGCTACACCTTC
TRBV7-6	TRBD1	TRBJ2-5	-	CASSARGYLGGETQYF	TGTGCCAGCAGCGCCAGGGGGTACTTAGGGGGAGAGACCCAGTACTTC
TRBV5-1	-	TRBJ2-5	-	CASSQRGGGGGQETQYF	TGCGCCAGCAGCCAACGAGGAGGGGGAGGGGGACAAGAGACCCAGTACTTC
TRBV18	TRBD1	TRBJ2-7	-	CASSLRQGDPYEQYF	TGTGCCAGCTCACTCCGACAGGGGGACCCATACGAGCAGTACTTC
TRBV6-4	-	TRBJ1-2	-	CASSDEDYGYTF	TGTGCCAGCAGTGACGAGGACTATGGCTACACCTTC
TRBV7-8	-	TRBJ2-7	few	CASSLVGKASYEQYF	TGTGCCAGCAGCTTAGTAGGTAAAGCCTCCTACGAGCAGTACTTC
TRBV10-3	-	TRBJ2-3	-	CAISEGGISTDTQYF	TGTGCCATCAGTGAGGGGGGGATTAGCACAGATACGCAGTATTTT
TRBV27	TRBD1	TRBJ2-7	-	CASSTDRDYEQYF	TGTGCCAGCAGTACTGACAGGGATTACGAGCAGTACTTC
TRBV18	-	TRBJ2-1	-	CASSPLEGTPRYNEQFF	TGTGCCAGCTCACCGCTTGAGGGCACCCCCCGTTACAATGAGCAGTTCTTC
TRBV5-6	-	TRBJ2-1	-	CASSSRGMGGYVYNEQFF	TGTGCCAGCAGCTCCAGGGGTATGGGGGGATACGTCTACAATGAGCAGTTCTTC
TRBV6-6	-	TRBJ1-5	-	CASSYSHSENQPQHF	TGTGCCAGCAGTTACTCGCACAGCGAGAATCAGCCCCAGCATTTT
TRBV4-1	TRBD2	TRBJ2-1	-	CASSRGIYSGRRNNEQFF	TGCGCCAGCAGCAGAGGGATCTATAGCGGGAGACGGAACAATGAGCAGTTCTTC
TRBV25-1	TRBD2	TRBJ2-1	-	CASSVSTSGRYNEQFF	TGTGCCAGCAGTGTCTCGACTAGCGGGAGGTACAATGAGCAGTTCTTC
TRBV9	-	TRBJ2-1	few	CASSVEAGLGSYNEQFF	TGTGCCAGCAGCGTAGAGGCGGGGCTGGGGTCCTACAATGAGCAGTTCTTC
TRBV21-1	-	TRBJ2-2	-	CASSKDPTGELFF	TGTGCCAGCAGCAAAGACCCCACCGGGGAGCTGTTTTTT
TRBV5-8	-	TRBJ2-1	-	CASSLDSSEQFF	TGTGCCAGCAGCTTGGATAGCTCTGAGCAGTTCTTC
TRBV28	-	TRBJ2-1	-	CASSLLPAPSDEQFF	TGTGCCAGCAGTTTACTACCAGCCCCTTCGGATGAGCAGTTCTTC
TRBV5-1	TRBD1	TRBJ2-7	-	CASSNPAQGVYEQYF	TGCGCCAGCAGCAATCCGGCGCAGGGGGTGTACGAGCAGTACTTC
TRBV30	-	TRBJ2-5	-	CAWSGGAMGEQYF	TGTGCCTGGAGTGGGGGGGCGATGGGTGAGCAGTACTTC
TRBV5-4	TRBD2	TRBJ2-1	-	CASSLRTSGSGAYNEQFF	TGTGCCAGCAGCTTACGGACTAGCGGGAGCGGTGCCTACAATGAGCAGTTCTTC
TRBV28	TRBD1	TRBJ2-5	-	CASSLGQTQETQYF	TGTGCCAGCAGTTTGGGACAGACCCAAGAGACCCAGTACTTC
TRBV28	-	TRBJ2-7	many	CASSPPGTLSYEQYF	TGTGCCAGCAGTCCCCCCGGGACCCTTTCCTACGAGCAGTACTTC
TRBV28	TRBD1	TRBJ2-1	-	CASRFTGQGRDEQFF	TGTGCCAGCAGATTTACTGGACAGGGCAGAGATGAGCAGTTCTTC
TRBV6-6	TRBD1	TRBJ2-7	once	CASSTWTGAEQYF	TGTGCCAGCAGTACCTGGACAGGGGCCGAGCAGTACTTC
TRBV5-6	-	TRBJ1-1	-	CASSLRRGTEAFF	TGTGCCAGCAGCTTGAGAAGGGGCACTGAAGCTTTCTTT
TRBV5-1	-	TRBJ2-2	few	CASSLPSNTGELFF	TGCGCCAGCAGCTTACCCTCGAACACCGGGGAGCTGTTTTTT
TRBV19	TRBD1	TRBJ2-4	-	CASSIQGVGKNIQYF	TGTGCCAGTAGTATTCAGGGGGTAGGCAAAAACATTCAGTACTTC
TRBV14	TRBD2	TRBJ2-5	-	CASSQPWWREFKETQYF	TGTGCCAGCAGCCAACCGTGGTGGCGGGAGTTTAAAGAGACCCAGTACTTC
TRBV14	-	TRBJ2-6	-	CASSLALGANVLTF	TGTGCCAGCAGCCTGGCCCTTGGGGCCAACGTCCTGACTTTC
TRBV27	TRBD2	TRBJ2-7	-	CASSLTSGRVREQYF	TGTGCCAGCAGTTTGACTAGCGGGAGGGTCCGCGAGCAGTACTTC
TRBV5-1	-	TRBJ1-1	once	CASSVSDMNTEAFF	TGCGCCAGCAGCGTGAGTGACATGAACACTGAAGCTTTCTTT
TRBV28	TRBD1	TRBJ1-1	-	CASSLRDRAFF	TGTGCCAGCAGTTTAAGGGACAGAGCTTTCTTT
TRBV6-1	TRBD1	TRBJ2-1	-	CASSAASGTGIKNEQFF	TGTGCCAGCAGTGCAGCATCCGGGACAGGGATTAAAAATGAGCAGTTCTTC
TRBV28	TRBD1	TRBJ1-5	-	CASSVDRVGRPQHF	TGTGCCAGCAGTGTCGACAGGGTTGGTCGGCCCCAGCATTTT
TRBV7-9	TRBD1	TRBJ2-5	-	CASSRGQAETQYF	TGTGCCAGCAGCCGCGGACAGGCAGAGACCCAGTACTTC
TRBV4-1	TRBD2	TRBJ2-2	many	CASSQEKGLTTGELFF	TGCGCCAGCAGCCAAGAGAAGGGACTAACGACCGGGGAGCTGTTTTTT
TRBV7-6	-	TRBJ2-1	-	CASSLAVSYNEQFF	TGTGCCAGCAGCTTAGCGGTATCCTACAATGAGCAGTTCTTC
TRBV25-1	-	TRBJ2-2	-	CASSEQGPSTGELFF	TGTGCCAGCAGTGAGCAGGGGCCCTCCACCGGGGAGCTGTTTTTT
TRBV28	-	TRBJ2-1	-	CASIGPRQGEQFF	TGTGCCAGCATCGGCCCGAGGCAGGGAGAGCAGTTCTTC
TRBV19	-	TRBJ2-1	few	CASRPPGSKYYNEQFF	TGTGCCAGTAGGCCCCCAGGGTCAAAATACTACAATGAGCAGTTCTTC
TRBV28	TRBD1	TRBJ1-6	many	CASSKWTGDSPLHF	TGTGCCAGCAGTAAATGGACAGGGGATTCACCCCTCCACTTT
TRBV5-3	-	TRBJ1-3	-	CARSFKGERSGNTIYF	TGTGCCAGAAGCTTTAAAGGTGAACGCTCTGGAAACACCATATATTTT
TRBV4-2	TRBD1	TRBJ1-2	-	CASSQDQRTGYYGYTF	TGTGCCAGCAGCCAAGATCAAAGGACAGGCTACTATGGCTACACCTTC